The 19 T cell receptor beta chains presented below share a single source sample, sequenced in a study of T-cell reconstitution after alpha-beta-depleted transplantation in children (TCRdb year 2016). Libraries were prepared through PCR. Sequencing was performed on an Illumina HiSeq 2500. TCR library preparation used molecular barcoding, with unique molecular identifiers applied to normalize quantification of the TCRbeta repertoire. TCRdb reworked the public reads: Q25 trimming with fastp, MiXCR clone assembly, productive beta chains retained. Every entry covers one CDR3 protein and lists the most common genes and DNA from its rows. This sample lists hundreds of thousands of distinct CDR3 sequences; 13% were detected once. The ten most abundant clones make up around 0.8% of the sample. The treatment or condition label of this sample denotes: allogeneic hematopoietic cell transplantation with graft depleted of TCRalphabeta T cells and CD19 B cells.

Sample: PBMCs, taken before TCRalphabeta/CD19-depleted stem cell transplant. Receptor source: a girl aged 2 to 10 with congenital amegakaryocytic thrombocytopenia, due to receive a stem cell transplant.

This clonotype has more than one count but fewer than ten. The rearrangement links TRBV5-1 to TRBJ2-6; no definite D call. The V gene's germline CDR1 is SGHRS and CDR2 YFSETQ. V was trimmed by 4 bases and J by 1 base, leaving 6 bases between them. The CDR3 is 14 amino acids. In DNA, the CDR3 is TGCGCCAGCAGCCGTACTTCTGGGGCCAACGTCCTGACTTTC. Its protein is CASSRTSGANVLTF.

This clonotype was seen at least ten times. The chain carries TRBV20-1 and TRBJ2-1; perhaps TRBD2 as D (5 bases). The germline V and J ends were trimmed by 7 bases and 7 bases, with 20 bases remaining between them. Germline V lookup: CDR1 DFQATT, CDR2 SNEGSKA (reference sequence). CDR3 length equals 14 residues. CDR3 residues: CSGVNIVRGNEQFF. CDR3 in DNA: TGCAGTGGAGTTAACATAGTCCGCGGGAATGAGCAGTTCTTC.

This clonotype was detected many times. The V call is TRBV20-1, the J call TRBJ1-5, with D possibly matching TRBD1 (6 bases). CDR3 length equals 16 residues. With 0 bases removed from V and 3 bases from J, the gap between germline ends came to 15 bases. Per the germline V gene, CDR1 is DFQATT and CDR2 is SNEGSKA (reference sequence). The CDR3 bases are TGCAGTGCTAGAGATCGCGGACAGATTTCCAATCAGCCCCAGCATTTT. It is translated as CSARDRGQISNQPQHF.

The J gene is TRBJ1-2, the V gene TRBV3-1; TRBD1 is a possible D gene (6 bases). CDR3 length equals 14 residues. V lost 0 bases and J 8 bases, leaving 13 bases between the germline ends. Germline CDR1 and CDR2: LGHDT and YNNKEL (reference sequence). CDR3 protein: CASSQEQGARGYTF. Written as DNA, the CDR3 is TGTGCCAGCAGCCAAGAACAGGGAGCTCGCGGCTACACCTTC.

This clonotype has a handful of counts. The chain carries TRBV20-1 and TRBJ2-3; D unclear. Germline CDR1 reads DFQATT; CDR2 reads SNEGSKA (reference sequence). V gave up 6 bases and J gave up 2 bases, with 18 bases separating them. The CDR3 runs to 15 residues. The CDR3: CSALEGRKLTDTQYF. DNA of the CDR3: TGCAGTGCCCTGGAAGGCAGGAAACTCACAGATACGCAGTATTTT.

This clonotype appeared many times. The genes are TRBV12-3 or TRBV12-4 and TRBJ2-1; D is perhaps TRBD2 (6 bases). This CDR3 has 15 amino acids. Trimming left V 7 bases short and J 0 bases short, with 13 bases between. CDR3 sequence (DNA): TGTGCCAGCACCCAACCCGGGAGCTCCTACAATGAGCAGTTCTTC. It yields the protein CASTQPGSSYNEQFF.

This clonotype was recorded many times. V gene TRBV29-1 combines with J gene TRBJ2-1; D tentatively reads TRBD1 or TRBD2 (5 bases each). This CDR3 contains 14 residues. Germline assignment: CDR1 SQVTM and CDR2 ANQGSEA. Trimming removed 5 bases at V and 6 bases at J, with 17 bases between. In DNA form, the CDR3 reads TGCAGCGTTCCACCGGGACCGCAATCCAATGAGCAGTTCTTC. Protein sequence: CSVPPGPQSNEQFF.

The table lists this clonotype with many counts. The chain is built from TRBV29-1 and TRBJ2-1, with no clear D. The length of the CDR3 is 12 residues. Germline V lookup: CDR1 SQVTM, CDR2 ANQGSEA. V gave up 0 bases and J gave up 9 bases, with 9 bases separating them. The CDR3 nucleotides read TGCAGCGTTGAAGAAGTTATCGTTGAGCAGTTCTTC. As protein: CSVEEVIVEQFF.

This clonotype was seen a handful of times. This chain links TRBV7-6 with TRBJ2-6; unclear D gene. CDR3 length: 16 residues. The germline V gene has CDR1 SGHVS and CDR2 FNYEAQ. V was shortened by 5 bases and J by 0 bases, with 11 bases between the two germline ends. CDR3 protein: CASSVSANSGANVLTF. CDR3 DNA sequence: TGTGCCAGCAGCGTCAGCGCTAACTCTGGGGCCAACGTCCTGACTTTC.

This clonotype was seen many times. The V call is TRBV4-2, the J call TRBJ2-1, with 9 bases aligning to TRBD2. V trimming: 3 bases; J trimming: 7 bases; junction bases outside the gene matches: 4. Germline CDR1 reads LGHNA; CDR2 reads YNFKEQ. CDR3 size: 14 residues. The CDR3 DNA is TGTGCCAGCAGCCACGGACTAGCGCCTAATGAGCAGTTCTTC. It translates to CASSHGLAPNEQFF.

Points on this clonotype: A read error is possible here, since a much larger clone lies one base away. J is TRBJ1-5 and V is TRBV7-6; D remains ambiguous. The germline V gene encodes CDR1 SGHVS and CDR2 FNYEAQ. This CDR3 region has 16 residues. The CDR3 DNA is TGTGCCAGCAGCCCCCTGCTTCCCGGAGGCAATCAGCCCCAGCCTTTT. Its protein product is CASSPLLPGGNQPQPF.

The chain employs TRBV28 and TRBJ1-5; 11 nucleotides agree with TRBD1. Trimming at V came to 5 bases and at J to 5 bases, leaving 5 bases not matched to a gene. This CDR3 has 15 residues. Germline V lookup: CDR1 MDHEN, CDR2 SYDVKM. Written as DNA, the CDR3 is TGTGCCAGCAGTCCATGGACAGGGGGCGATCAGCCCCAGCATTTT. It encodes CASSPWTGGDQPQHF.

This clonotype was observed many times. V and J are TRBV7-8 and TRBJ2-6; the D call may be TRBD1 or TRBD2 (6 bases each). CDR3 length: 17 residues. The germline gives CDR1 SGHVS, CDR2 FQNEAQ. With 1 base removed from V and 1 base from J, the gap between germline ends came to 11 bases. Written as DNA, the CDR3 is TGTGCCAGCAGCTTAGTGGGGGGCTTGTCTGGGGCCAACGTCCTGACTTTC. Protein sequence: CASSLVGGLSGANVLTF.

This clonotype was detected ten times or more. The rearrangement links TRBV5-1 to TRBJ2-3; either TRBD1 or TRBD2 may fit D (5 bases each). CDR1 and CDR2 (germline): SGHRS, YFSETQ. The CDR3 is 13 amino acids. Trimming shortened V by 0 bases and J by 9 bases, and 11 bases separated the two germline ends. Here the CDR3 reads CASSLAAGDTQYF. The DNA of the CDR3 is TGCGCCAGCAGCTTGGCCGCCGGGGACACGCAGTATTTT.

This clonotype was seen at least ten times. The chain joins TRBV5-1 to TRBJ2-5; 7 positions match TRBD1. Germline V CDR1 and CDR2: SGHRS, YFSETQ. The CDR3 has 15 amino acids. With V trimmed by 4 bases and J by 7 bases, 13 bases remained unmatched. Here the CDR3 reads CASSPGTERVWTQYF. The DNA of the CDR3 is TGCGCCAGCAGCCCCGGGACAGAAAGAGTTTGGACCCAGTACTTC.

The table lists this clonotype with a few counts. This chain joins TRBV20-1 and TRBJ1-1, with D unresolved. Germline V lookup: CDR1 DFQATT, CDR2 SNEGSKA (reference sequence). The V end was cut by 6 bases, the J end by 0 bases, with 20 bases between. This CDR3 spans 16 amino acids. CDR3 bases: TGCAGTGCCATTCCGCGGGGAAGACGTTTGAACACTGAAGCTTTCTTT. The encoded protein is CSAIPRGRRLNTEAFF.

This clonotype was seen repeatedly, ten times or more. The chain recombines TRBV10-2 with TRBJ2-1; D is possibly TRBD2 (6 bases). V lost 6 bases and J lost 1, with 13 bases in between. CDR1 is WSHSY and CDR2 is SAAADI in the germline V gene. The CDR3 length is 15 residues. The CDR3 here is CASRHFGGSYNEQFF. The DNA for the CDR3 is TGCGCCAGCAGGCATTTTGGAGGGTCCTACAATGAGCAGTTCTTC.

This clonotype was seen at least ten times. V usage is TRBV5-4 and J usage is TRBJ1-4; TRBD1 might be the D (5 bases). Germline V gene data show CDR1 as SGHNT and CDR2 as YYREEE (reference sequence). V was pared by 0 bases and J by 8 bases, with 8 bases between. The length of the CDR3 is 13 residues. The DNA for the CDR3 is TGTGCCAGCAGCTTGGAGCAGGGAGAAAAACTGTTTTTT. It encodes CASSLEQGEKLFF.

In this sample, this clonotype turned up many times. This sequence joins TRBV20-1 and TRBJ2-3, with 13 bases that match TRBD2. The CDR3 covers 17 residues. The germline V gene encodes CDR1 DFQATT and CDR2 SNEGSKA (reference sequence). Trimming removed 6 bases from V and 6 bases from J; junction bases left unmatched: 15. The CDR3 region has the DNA TGCAGTGCGCCGGGTCCCCTACTAGCGGGAGGGCCTGATACGCAGTATTTT. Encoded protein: CSAPGPLLAGGPDTQYF.